One and the same sample provided the 9 T cell receptor beta chains below, sequenced in a study of blood T cell repertoires in COVID-19. Clones were sequenced by immunoSEQ multiplex PCR, and TCRdb holds only the in-frame ones, with some missing. The sample consists of roughly 430,000 clones, 70% to 90% of them appearing once. Sequencing was carried out using PBMCs or T cells enriched from blood (not recorded which). The receptors derive from a woman between 18 and 30 years old who had been exposed to COVID-19.

CDR3 amino acids: CASSLASSGGRNEQFF. DNA of the CDR3: TGCGCCAGCAGCTTGGCCTCTAGCGGGGGGAGGAATGAGCAGTTCTTC. The chain is built from TRBV5-1 and TRBJ2-1, with 11 bases matching TRBD2. With V trimmed by 0 bases and J by 7 bases, 6 bases remained unmatched. This CDR3 spans 16 amino acids. Germline-derived CDR1 and CDR2 are SGHRS and YFSETQ.

The rearrangement joins TRBV7-9 to TRBJ2-1; 7 nucleotides agree with TRBD2. Germline assignment: CDR1 SEHNR and CDR2 FQNEAQ (reference sequence). The CDR3 has 16 amino acids. The V and J ends lost 0 bases and 5 bases, in that order; junction bases with no gene match: 7. The CDR3, as DNA: TGTGCCAGCAGCTTAGCCGTTGGAGGGACTAACAATGAGCAGTTCTTC. It is translated as CASSLAVGGTNNEQFF.

The chain joins TRBV6-6 to TRBJ1-5; the D gene is possibly TRBD1 (6 bases). The V end was cut by 4 bases, the J end by 6 bases, with 16 bases between. Germline CDR1 reads MNHNY; CDR2 reads SVGAGI (reference sequence). The CDR3 covers 15 residues. For the CDR3, the DNA is TGTGCCAGCAGTTCCCAAACAGGGATGGGTCAGCCCCAGCATTTT. As protein: CASSSQTGMGQPQHF.

This rearrangement joins TRBV7-9 to TRBJ2-1, with 10 positions matching TRBD2. Germline CDR1 and CDR2: SEHNR and FQNEAQ (reference sequence). V lost 5 bases and J lost 4; bases outside the gene matches: 5. There are 15 residues in the CDR3. The DNA of the CDR3 is TGTGCCAGCAGCCAACAGCGGGAGGGTTACAATGAGCAGTTCTTC. This codes for CASSQQREGYNEQFF.

The chain links TRBV11-1 to TRBJ2-7; a possible D gene is TRBD1 (6 bases). CDR1 and CDR2 (germline): SGHAT, FQDESV (reference sequence). CDR3 size: 13 residues. With 8 bases removed from V and 2 bases from J, the gap between germline ends came to 13 bases. As DNA, the CDR3 is TGTGCCAGCGGCCTCGGGACAACCTACGAGCAGTACTTC. This translates into CASGLGTTYEQYF.

The chain uses TRBV9 and TRBJ2-1; 9 nucleotides align to TRBD2. Germline V gene lookup returns CDR1 SGDLS and CDR2 YYNGEE. The CDR3 runs 15 residues. Trimming took 3 bases from V and 6 from J; bases not matched to a gene: 7. The CDR3 here is CASSASGGLPNEQFF. The DNA for the CDR3 is TGTGCCAGCAGCGCCAGCGGGGGGCTCCCCAATGAGCAGTTCTTC.

The CDR3 bases are TGCGCCAGCAGCTTGGCGGGGACTAGCATCAATGAGCAGTTCTTC. Its translation is CASSLAGTSINEQFF. The chain uses TRBV5-1 and TRBJ2-1, with 9 bases aligning to TRBD2. This CDR3 comprises 15 residues. Germline V gene lookup returns CDR1 SGHRS and CDR2 YFSETQ. Trimming cost V 0 bases and J 6 bases; bases outside gene matches: 4.

The rearrangement joins TRBV28 to TRBJ1-5, with D possibly TRBD1 on 5 matching bases. Trimming removed 5 bases at V and 1 base at J, with 12 bases between. The CDR3 sequence is 15 residues long. Germline V gives CDR1 MDHEN, CDR2 SYDVKM. The CDR3 sequence is CASSTQDRSNQPQHF. CDR3 in DNA: TGTGCCAGCAGTACACAAGACAGAAGCAATCAGCCCCAGCATTTT.

This chain links TRBV6-5 with TRBJ2-7; weak D call: TRBD2 (6 bases). The V end was cut by 5 bases, the J end by 12 bases, with 20 bases between. The CDR3 runs 13 residues. The germline V gene has CDR1 MNHEY and CDR2 SVGAGI. The CDR3 sequence is CASSPGRAGWRYF. The DNA of the CDR3 is TGTGCCAGCAGTCCCGGCCGAGCGGGTTGGAGGTACTTC.